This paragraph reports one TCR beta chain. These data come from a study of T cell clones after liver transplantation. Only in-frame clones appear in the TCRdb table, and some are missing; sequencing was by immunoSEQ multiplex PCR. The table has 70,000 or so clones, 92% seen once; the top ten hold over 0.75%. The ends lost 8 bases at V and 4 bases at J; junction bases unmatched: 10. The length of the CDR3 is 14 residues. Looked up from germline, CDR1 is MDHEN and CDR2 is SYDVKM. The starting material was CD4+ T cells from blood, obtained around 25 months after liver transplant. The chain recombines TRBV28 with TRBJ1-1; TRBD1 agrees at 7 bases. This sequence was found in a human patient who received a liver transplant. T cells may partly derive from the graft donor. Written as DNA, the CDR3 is TGTGCCAGCTCCCAAGGGGGCGCAGGCACTGAAGCTTTCTTT. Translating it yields CASSQGGAGTEAFF. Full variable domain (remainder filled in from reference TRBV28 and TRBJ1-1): DVKVTQSSRYLVKRTGEKVFLECVQDMDHENMFWYRQDPGLGLRLIYFSYDVKMKEKGDIPEGYSVSREKKERFSLILESASTNQTSMYLCASSQGGAGTEAFFGQGTRLTVV.